A single sample gave rise to the 20 T cell receptor beta chains below, sequenced in a study of control samples from healthy donors and cancer patients. Repertoires were generated with immunoSEQ multiplex PCR, while TCRdb's copy carries only in-frame clones and drops some. The data contain over 85,000 clones, 70% to 85% of them seen just once; the ten biggest clones take up under 40%. Sequences were obtained from PBMCs. These receptors all stem from a man in his 70s with lung cancer.

The V call is TRBV24-1, the J call TRBJ2-1; 10 bases are shared with TRBD2. V shed 10 bases, J shed 0 bases, and the junction held 14 bases outside the gene matches. The germline gives CDR1 KGHDR, CDR2 SFDVKD. This CDR3 is built from 18 residues. The chain's CDR3 is CATNDGLAGVSSYNEQFF. The CDR3 region has the DNA TGTGCCACTAACGACGGGCTAGCGGGGGTTAGCTCCTACAATGAGCAGTTCTTC.

The chain has TRBV9 and TRBJ2-1, with D tentatively TRBD2 (5 bases). From germline, CDR1 is SGDLS and CDR2 YYNGEE. The V and J ends lost 5 bases and 4 bases respectively, with 19 bases between them. The CDR3 length is 16 residues. The CDR3 DNA is TGTGCCAGCAGTCTAGCCGACTTACAGACTTACAATGAGCAGTTCTTC. Residues: CASSLADLQTYNEQFF.

The rearrangement joins TRBV27 to TRBJ2-5; perhaps TRBD1 as D (6 bases). V shed 6 bases and J shed 4 bases, with 12 bases lying between them. This CDR3 has 13 amino acids. Germline V CDR1 and CDR2: MNHEY, SMNVEV (reference sequence). The CDR3 loop reads CASRQGNGETQYF. The CDR3 coding sequence is TGTGCCAGCAGACAGGGAAACGGAGAGACCCAGTACTTC.

The chain is built from TRBV9 and TRBJ2-2, with 8 nucleotides matching TRBD2. The junction had 7 bases not matched to a gene; V was cut back by 4 bases and J by 5 bases. The CDR3 is 15 amino acids. Germline lookup yields CDR1 SGDLS and CDR2 YYNGEE. CDR3 amino acids: CASSPHTGGTGELFF. CDR3 sequence (DNA): TGTGCCAGCAGCCCGCATACGGGGGGGACCGGGGAGCTGTTTTTT.

The V gene is TRBV6-6, the J gene TRBJ1-2, with a tentative D call TRBD1 (6 bases). The V and J ends lost 5 bases and 0 bases respectively, with 16 bases between them. This CDR3 region has 16 residues. CDR1 and CDR2 from the germline V gene are MNHNY and SVGAGI (reference sequence). The CDR3 sequence: CASSRQAPRTNYGYTF. The CDR3 coding sequence is TGTGCCAGCAGTCGACAGGCCCCCCGGACTAACTATGGCTACACCTTC.

The V and J genes are TRBV7-9 and TRBJ2-5; 9 bases align to TRBD1. Germline V gene lookup returns CDR1 SEHNR and CDR2 FQNEAQ (reference sequence). The junction had 6 bases not matched to a gene; V was cut back by 5 bases and J by 5 bases. This CDR3 is built from 14 residues. CDR3 sequence: CASSGGDRDETQYF. CDR3 bases: TGTGCCAGCAGCGGGGGGGACAGGGACGAGACCCAGTACTTC. The full variable domain, rest sourced from reference TRBV7-9 and TRBJ2-5, is DTGVSQNPRHKITKRGQNVTFRCDPISEHNRLYWYRQTLGQGPEFLTYFQNEAQLEKSRLLSDRFSAERPKGSFSTLEIQRTEQGDSAMYLCASSGGDRDETQYFGPGTRLLVL.

The chain carries TRBV5-1 and TRBJ2-5; TRBD1 might be the D (5 bases). Between the trimmed V and J ends, which lost 0 bases and 1 base, there was a span of 16 bases. CDR3 size: 17 residues. From germline, CDR1 is SGHRS and CDR2 YFSETQ. CDR3 nucleotides: TGCGCCAGCAGCTTGGGGCAGGGATCCCCCGTCCAAGAGACCCAGTACTTC. Amino acid sequence: CASSLGQGSPVQETQYF.

The chain uses TRBV14 and TRBJ1-1; tentative D call: TRBD1 (5 bases). This CDR3 region has 13 residues. Per the germline V gene, CDR1 is SGHDN and CDR2 is FVKESK. V was pared by 3 bases and J by 4 bases, with 9 bases between. This CDR3 reads CASSQGRPTEAFF. CDR3 coding DNA: TGTGCCAGCAGCCAGGGACGGCCCACTGAAGCTTTCTTT. Looking up the rest from reference TRBV14 and TRBJ1-1 gives the full variable domain: EAGVTQFPSHSVIEKGQTVTLRCDPISGHDNLYWYRRVMGKEIKFLLHFVKESKQDESGMPNNRFLAERTGGTYSTLKVQPAELEDSGVYFCASSQGRPTEAFFGQGTRLTVV.

This chain links TRBV7-8 with TRBJ2-6; either TRBD1 or TRBD2 may fit D (6 bases each). The CDR3 contains 17 residues. Germline CDR1 and CDR2: SGHVS and FQNEAQ. Trimming cost V 0 bases and J 3 bases, with 12 bases left between them. In DNA, the CDR3 is TGTGCCAGCAGCTTAGCACCCGGGGGCGGTGGGGCCAACGTCCTGACTTTC. Its translation is CASSLAPGGGGANVLTF.

A few counts support this clone. The chain carries TRBV20-1 and TRBJ2-7; D call uncertain. This CDR3 has 12 amino acids. Germline V lookup: CDR1 DFQATT, CDR2 SNEGSKA (reference sequence). With 3 bases removed from V and 4 bases from J, the gap between germline ends came to 10 bases. CDR3 bases: TGCAGTGCTAGTCGCCGGCGATACGAGCAGTACTTC. Translation gives CSASRRRYEQYF.

The chain has TRBV5-1 and TRBJ2-3; D is unclear. This CDR3 is 16 amino acids long. Trimming took 0 bases from V and 3 from J, leaving 14 bases between them. Germline CDR1 SGHRS, CDR2 YFSETQ. CDR3 in DNA: TGCGCCAGCAGCTTGGGAAGCACAACGTCGACAGATACGCAGTATTTT. Amino acid sequence: CASSLGSTTSTDTQYF.

CDR3 region: CASRPEETQYF. The DNA for the CDR3 is TGTGCCAGCAGACCTGAAGAGACCCAGTACTTC. The chain has TRBV12-3 or TRBV12-4 and TRBJ2-5; D unresolved. The CDR3 loop spans 11 amino acids. V lost 6 bases to trimming and J lost 3 bases, with 5 bases between them.

The J gene is TRBJ2-7, the V gene TRBV5-6; perhaps D is TRBD1 or TRBD2 (5 bases each). Trimming pared 3 bases from V and 8 bases from J, leaving 18 bases between. Germline CDR1 SGHDT, CDR2 YYEEEE. The CDR3 totals 14 residues. DNA of the CDR3: TGTGCCAGCAGCTCCGCCGGGACGGTGGTTAAGCAGTACTTC. Encoded protein: CASSSAGTVVKQYF. The full variable domain, with the rest looked up from reference TRBV5-6 and TRBJ2-7, is DAGVTQSPTHLIKTRGQQVTLRCSPKSGHDTVSWYQQALGQGPQFIFQYYEEEERQRGNFPDRFSGHQFPNYSSELNVNALLLGDSALYLCASSSAGTVVKQYFGPGTRLTVT.

The chain employs TRBV6-5 and TRBJ2-5, with D tentatively TRBD2 (7 bases). Trimming cost V 8 bases and J 1 base, with 17 bases left between them. Germline V gene data show CDR1 as MNHEY and CDR2 as SVGAGI. There are 15 residues in the CDR3. CDR3 in amino acids: CASREWGGPQETQYF. As DNA, the CDR3 is TGTGCCAGCCGGGAGTGGGGGGGCCCCCAAGAGACCCAGTACTTC.

The J gene is TRBJ2-7, the V gene TRBV19; D might be TRBD1 or TRBD2, each matching 6 bases. Per the germline V gene, CDR1 is LNHDA and CDR2 is SQIVND (reference sequence). The CDR3 has 15 amino acids. The V and J ends lost 6 bases and 2 bases respectively, with 17 bases between them. In DNA form, the CDR3 reads TGTGCCAGTAGGGGGTTCGGGGGCGCGGCCTACGAGCAGTACTTC. Amino acid sequence: CASRGFGGAAYEQYF.

The chain is built from TRBV9 and TRBJ2-5, with D possibly called TRBD1 or TRBD2 (5 bases each). V dropped 3 bases and J dropped 5 bases, with 17 bases sitting between them. There are 15 residues in the CDR3. Germline values: CDR1 SGDLS, CDR2 YYNGEE. The CDR3 DNA reads as TGTGCCAGCAGCGCCGGGACCCCGCTAGGGGAGACCCAGTACTTC. Its protein is CASSAGTPLGETQYF.

The J gene is TRBJ2-1, the V gene TRBV25-1, with a possible D match to TRBD2 (6 bases). There are 13 residues in the CDR3. Trimming pared 6 bases from V and 9 bases from J, leaving 15 bases between. The germline V gene encodes CDR1 MGHDK and CDR2 SYGVNS. The CDR3 spells CASSGWGVGEQFF. The CDR3 DNA reads as TGTGCCAGCAGCGGGTGGGGGGTTGGTGAGCAGTTCTTC. Filled out from reference TRBV25-1 and TRBJ2-1, the complete variable domain reads EADIYQTPRYLVIGTGKKITLECSQTMGHDKMYWYQQDPGMELHLIHYSYGVNSTEKGDLSSESTVSRIRTEHFPLTLESARPSHTSQYLCASSGWGVGEQFFGPGTRLTVL.

V is TRBV5-1 and J is TRBJ2-5, with D possibly TRBD1 on 5 matching bases. The germline V gene encodes CDR1 SGHRS and CDR2 YFSETQ. V lost 1 base and J 3 bases, leaving 7 bases between the germline ends. There are 13 residues in the CDR3. Here the CDR3 DNA reads TGCGCCAGCAGCTTGCAGGGTGAAGAGACCCAGTACTTC. It codes for CASSLQGEETQYF.

Of note for this clone: Additional DNA sequences in this sample encode the identical CDR3. The gene calls are TRBV7-9 and TRBJ1-1; D not resolved. Germline V gene sequence: CDR1 SEHNR, CDR2 FQNEAQ (reference sequence). This CDR3 comprises 12 residues. V was trimmed by 2 bases and J by 5 bases, leaving 6 bases between them. The CDR3 DNA is TGTGCCAGCAGCTTATTCTCAACTGAAGCTTTCTTT. This sequence encodes CASSLFSTEAFF. Using reference TRBV7-9 and TRBJ1-1 for the parts outside the CDR3, the full variable domain is DTGVSQNPRHKITKRGQNVTFRCDPISEHNRLYWYRQTLGQGPEFLTYFQNEAQLEKSRLLSDRFSAERPKGSFSTLEIQRTEQGDSAMYLCASSLFSTEAFFGQGTRLTVV.

A few counts support this clone. The J gene is TRBJ2-5, the V gene TRBV2; D possibly corresponds to TRBD1 (6 bases). Trimming removed 6 bases from V and 5 bases from J, with 10 bases in between. Per germline, CDR1 SNHLY and CDR2 FYNNEI. The CDR3 runs 12 residues. This CDR3 is CASSTGYETQYF. In DNA, the CDR3 is TGTGCCAGCAGCACAGGGTACGAGACCCAGTACTTC. The variable domain in full, completed from reference TRBV2 and TRBJ2-5, reads EPEVTQTPSHQVTQMGQEVILRCVPISNHLYFYWYRQILGQKVEFLVSFYNNEISEKSEIFDDQFSVERPDGSNFTLKIRSTKLEDSAMYFCASSTGYETQYFGPGTRLLVL.